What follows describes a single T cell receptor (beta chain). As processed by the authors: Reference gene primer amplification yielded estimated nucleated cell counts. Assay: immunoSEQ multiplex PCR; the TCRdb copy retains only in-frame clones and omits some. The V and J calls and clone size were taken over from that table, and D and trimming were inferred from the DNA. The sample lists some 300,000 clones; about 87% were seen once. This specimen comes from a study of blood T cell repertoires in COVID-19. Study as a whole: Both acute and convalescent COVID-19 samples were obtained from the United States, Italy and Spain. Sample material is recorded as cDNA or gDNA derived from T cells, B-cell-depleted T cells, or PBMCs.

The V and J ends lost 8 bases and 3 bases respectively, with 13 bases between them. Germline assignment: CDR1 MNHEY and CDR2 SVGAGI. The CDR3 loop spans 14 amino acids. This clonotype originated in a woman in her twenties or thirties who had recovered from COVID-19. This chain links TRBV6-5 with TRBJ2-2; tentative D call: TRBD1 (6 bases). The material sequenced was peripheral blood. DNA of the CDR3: TGTGCCAGCTGCCGGGACACTTACACCGGGGAGCTGTTTTTT. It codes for CASCRDTYTGELFF.